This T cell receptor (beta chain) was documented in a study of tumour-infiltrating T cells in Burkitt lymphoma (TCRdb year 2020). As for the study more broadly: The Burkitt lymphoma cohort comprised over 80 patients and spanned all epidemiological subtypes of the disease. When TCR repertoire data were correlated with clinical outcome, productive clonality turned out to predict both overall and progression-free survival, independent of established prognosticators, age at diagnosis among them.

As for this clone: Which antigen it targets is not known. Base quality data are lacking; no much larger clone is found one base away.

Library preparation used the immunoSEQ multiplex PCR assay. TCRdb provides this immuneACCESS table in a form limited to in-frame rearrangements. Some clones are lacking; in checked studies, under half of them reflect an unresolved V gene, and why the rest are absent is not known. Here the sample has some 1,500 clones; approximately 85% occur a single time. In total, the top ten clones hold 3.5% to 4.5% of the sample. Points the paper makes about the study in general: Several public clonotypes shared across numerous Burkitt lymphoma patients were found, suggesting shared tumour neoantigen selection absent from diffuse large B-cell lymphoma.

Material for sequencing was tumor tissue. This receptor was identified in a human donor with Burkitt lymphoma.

The CDR3 protein: CASSDREGNEQFF. The DNA sequence reads TGTGCCAGCAGCGACCGAGAGGGGAATGAGCAGTTCTTC. Recombination connected TRBV7-9 to TRBJ2-1; the D call could be TRBD1 or TRBD2, with each sharing 5 bases. V was cut back by 5 bases and J by 7 bases, leaving a gap of 12 bases between them. Reading the germline V gene (reference sequence) gives CDR1 SEHNR and CDR2 FQNEAQ. The CDR3 holds 13 amino acids from the cysteine to the phenylalanine. Just the 39-base CDR3 DNA is kept, in frame starting at base 1.